A selection of T cell receptor beta chains follows, all from one sample in a study of cytomegalovirus exposure and HLA in healthy donors. Using immunoSEQ multiplex PCR, the repertoire was profiled, and TCRdb retains in-frame clones only, with some absent. The data show approximately 170,000 clones, about 82% seen once. The specimen sequenced was PBMCs. Receptor source: a male donor in good health and CMV-seronegative. Both conserved end residues are part of each CDR3. A D gene is named only where the DNA matches it firmly. Expanded clones are given a class, and other clones once, few, many or no size at all.

DNA,CDR3,V,size,D,J
TGTGCCAGCAGCTTAGGCGGGCCTGCGGAGACCCAGTACTTC,CASSLGGPAETQYF,TRBV7-3,NA,NA,TRBJ2-5
TGCGCCAGCAGTGAGTCGTATACAGGGGGCGCCTCAGATACGCAGTATTTT,CASSESYTGGASDTQYF,TRBV10-2,NA,TRBD1,TRBJ2-3
TGTGCCAGCTCTCCCCCCACAGGGGGCAACTATGGCTACACCTTC,CASSPPTGGNYGYTF,TRBV18,few,TRBD1,TRBJ1-2
TGTGCTAGTGGTCTCCGGGGTACTGAAGCTTTCTTT,CASGLRGTEAFF,TRBV12-5,NA,NA,TRBJ1-1
TGCGCCAGCAGCCAAGGGGGAGGGGGAGAGACCCAGTACTTC,CASSQGGGGETQYF,TRBV4-3,NA,NA,TRBJ2-5
TGCGCCAGCAGCTTGTTCAGTAACCCAGAGACCCAGTACTTC,CASSLFSNPETQYF,TRBV5-1,NA,NA,TRBJ2-5
TGCAGTGCTAAAGGACTAGCGGGGGTGTTCTTC,CSAKGLAGVFF,TRBV20-1,NA,TRBD2,TRBJ2-1
TGTGCCAGCAGCCCGGGACAGGGGTTGGCCAGCTCCTATAATTCACCCCTCCACTTT,CASSPGQGLASSYNSPLHF,TRBV7-2,once,TRBD1,TRBJ1-6
TGTGCCAGCAGCCTAGAGCAGCGGGGGGCTGATACGCAGTATTTT,CASSLEQRGADTQYF,TRBV7-9,NA,TRBD2,TRBJ2-3
TGTGCCAGCAGCGCAGACACCTATGGCTACACCTTC,CASSADTYGYTF,TRBV9,NA,NA,TRBJ1-2
TGTGCCATCAGGGTCGGGACAGACTACGAGCAGTACTTC,CAIRVGTDYEQYF,TRBV10-3,NA,TRBD1,TRBJ2-7
TGTGCCAGCAGCACGAGCGGGGAAGCCTACAATGAGCAGTTCTTC,CASSTSGEAYNEQFF,TRBV9,once,TRBD2,TRBJ2-1
TGTGCCAGCAGCTTAGGTCGGACGGGGGAAGGCTACACCTTC,CASSLGRTGEGYTF,TRBV7-3,few,NA,TRBJ1-2
TGTGCCAGCAGTGAAGCGCTACAGGGGGCGGGGGAGCAGTACTTC,CASSEALQGAGEQYF,TRBV6-1,NA,TRBD1,TRBJ2-7
TGTGCCAGCAAGAATACAATCGGGGGGACTGAAGCTTTCTTT,CASKNTIGGTEAFF,TRBV2,NA,NA,TRBJ1-1
TGTGCCGTCCGGGACAGGGGGCGACTAGCGGGGGAGTCGGGGCAAGAGACCCAGTACTTC,CAVRDRGRLAGESGQETQYF,TRBV2,NA,NA,TRBJ2-5
TGTGCCAGCAGTCCAAACAGGGGGGGTAATGAAAAACTGTTTTTT,CASSPNRGGNEKLFF,TRBV28,NA,TRBD1,TRBJ1-4
TGTGCCAGCAGTACGATCGCGAACTATAATTCACCCCTCCACTTT,CASSTIANYNSPLHF,TRBV6-5,NA,NA,TRBJ1-6
TGTGCCAGCAGCTCCGGGACAGGGGAAGCTTTCTTT,CASSSGTGEAFF,TRBV7-9,NA,TRBD1,TRBJ1-1